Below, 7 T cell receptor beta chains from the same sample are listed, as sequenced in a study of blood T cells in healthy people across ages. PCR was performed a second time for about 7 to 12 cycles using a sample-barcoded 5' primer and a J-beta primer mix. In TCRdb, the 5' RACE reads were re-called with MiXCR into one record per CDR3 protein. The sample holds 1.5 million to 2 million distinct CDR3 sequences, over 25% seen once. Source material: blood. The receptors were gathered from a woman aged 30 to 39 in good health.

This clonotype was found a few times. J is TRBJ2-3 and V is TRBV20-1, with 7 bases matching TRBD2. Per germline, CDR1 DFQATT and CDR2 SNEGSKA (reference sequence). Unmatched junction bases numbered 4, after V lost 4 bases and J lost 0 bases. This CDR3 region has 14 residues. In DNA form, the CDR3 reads TGCAGTGCTATTCTAGCGGTCAGCACAGATACGCAGTATTTT. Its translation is CSAILAVSTDTQYF.

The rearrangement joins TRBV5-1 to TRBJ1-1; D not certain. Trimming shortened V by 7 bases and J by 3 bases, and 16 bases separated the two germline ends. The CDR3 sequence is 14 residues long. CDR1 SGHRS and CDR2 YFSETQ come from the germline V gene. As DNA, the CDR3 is TGCGCCAGCGCGCGGGTAGGGAGTGACACTGAAGCTTTCTTT. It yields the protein CASARVGSDTEAFF.

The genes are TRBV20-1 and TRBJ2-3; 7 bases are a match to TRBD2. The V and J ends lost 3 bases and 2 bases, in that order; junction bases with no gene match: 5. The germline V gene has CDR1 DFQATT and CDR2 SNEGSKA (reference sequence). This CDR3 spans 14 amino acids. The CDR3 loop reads CSASGGGITDTQYF. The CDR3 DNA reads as TGCAGTGCTAGTGGGGGGGGGATCACAGATACGCAGTATTTT.

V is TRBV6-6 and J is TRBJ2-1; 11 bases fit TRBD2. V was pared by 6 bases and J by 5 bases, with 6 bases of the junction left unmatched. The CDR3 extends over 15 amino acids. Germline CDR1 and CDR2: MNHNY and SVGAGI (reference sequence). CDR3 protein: CASRHTSGSHNEQFF. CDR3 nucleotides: TGTGCCAGCAGGCATACTAGCGGGAGTCACAATGAGCAGTTCTTC.

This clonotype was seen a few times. This CDR3 reads CSARVKTGGYNEQFF. As DNA, the CDR3 is TGCAGTGCTAGAGTGAAAACAGGGGGCTACAATGAGCAGTTCTTC. The chain uses TRBV20-1 and TRBJ2-1; 8 bases map to TRBD1. CDR1 DFQATT and CDR2 SNEGSKA come from the germline V gene (reference sequence). The CDR3 extends over 15 amino acids. Trimming removed 1 base from V and 3 bases from J; junction bases left unmatched: 5.

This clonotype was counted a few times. The CDR3 nucleotides read TGTGCCAGCAGTTTAGGAGACCCCGTTAACTACGAGCAGTACTTC. Residues: CASSLGDPVNYEQYF. The chain is built from TRBV27 and TRBJ2-7; D not resolved. The CDR3 runs 15 residues. V was pared by 2 bases and J by 3 bases, with 14 bases between. Per the germline V gene, CDR1 is MNHEY and CDR2 is SMNVEV (reference sequence).

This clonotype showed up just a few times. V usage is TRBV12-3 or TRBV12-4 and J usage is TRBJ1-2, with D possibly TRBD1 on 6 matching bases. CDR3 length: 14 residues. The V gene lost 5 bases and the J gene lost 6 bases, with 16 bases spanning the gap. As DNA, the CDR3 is TGTGCCAGCAGTCCTGGACAGCGATTTGATGGCTACACCTTC. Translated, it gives CASSPGQRFDGYTF.